This T cell receptor (beta chain) was found in a study of T cell repertoires in cytomegalovirus infection. Study-wide context: Public TCR beta signatures were indicative of both CMV infection and a matching HLA type.

This clonotype was seen repeatedly, ten times or more. TCRdb re-derived calls from the reads in MiXCR, one entry per CDR3 protein. The data contain more than 650,000 distinct CDR3 sequences, 35% of them singletons. V lost 2 bases and J lost 4; bases outside the gene matches: 3. In germline, CDR1 is MDHEN, CDR2 SYDVKM. CDR3 length equals 15 residues. The sample taken for sequencing was PBMCs. The J gene is TRBJ2-1, the V gene TRBV28, with 9 bases lining up with TRBD2. The TCR sequence derives from a human donor in good health (CMV status not recorded). Some clones in this sample may be carry-over from other donors' samples. Here the CDR3 reads CASSLAGGGYNEQFF. The CDR3 DNA is TGTGCCAGCAGTTTAGCGGGAGGGGGATACAATGAGCAGTTCTTC.